This is a list of T cell receptor beta chains from one sample in a study of graft-versus-host responses after intestinal transplantation. Assay: immunoSEQ multiplex PCR; the TCRdb copy retains only in-frame clones and omits some. The table has some 120,000 clones, less than 95% seen once. Their antigens are not known. The sample consisted of unstimulated CD4+ T cells sorted from spleen or lymph node cells, taken before intestinal transplant. The receptors here all came from a human donor who received an intestinal transplant. CDR3s include the opening cysteine and the closing phenylalanine or tryptophan. The order of the fields is CDR3 length, clone size, J gene, V gene, D gene, CDR3 DNA, CDR3 protein. A D gene is named only where the DNA matches it firmly. Part of the rows lack a size; the others show once, few, many or a class for expanded clones.

15 | NA | TRBJ1-2 | TRBV6-1 | TRBD1 | TGTGCCAGCAGGATATCGGGACAGGACTTCTATGGCTACACCTTC | CASRISGQDFYGYTF
14 | NA | TRBJ2-5 | TRBV7-9 | TRBD2 | TGTGCCAGCAGCTTAGAAGGGACGGGAGGGACCCAGTACTTC | CASSLEGTGGTQYF
12 | NA | TRBJ1-2 | TRBV19 | TRBD1 | TGTGCCAGTTCCCGGGACAGCTATGGCTACACCTTC | CASSRDSYGYTF
14 | NA | TRBJ2-3 | TRBV19 | TRBD1 | TGTGCCAGTAAAGACAGGGGAGGCACAGATACGCAGTATTTT | CASKDRGGTDTQYF
14 | few | TRBJ2-7 | TRBV5-1 | TRBD1 | TGCGCCAGCAGCATACTAACAGGGGGCAACGAGCAGTACTTC | CASSILTGGNEQYF
15 | NA | TRBJ1-4 | TRBV19 | NA | TGTGCCAGTAGTACAGGACGCCTAGGGGATGAAAAACTGTTTTTT | CASSTGRLGDEKLFF
16 | NA | TRBJ2-7 | TRBV19 | NA | TGTGCCAGTAGTATACGTGGGGGCCTGGACTCCTACGAGCAGTACTTC | CASSIRGGLDSYEQYF
15 | NA | TRBJ2-5 | TRBV5-1 | TRBD1 | TGCGCCAGCAGCTTAGCGGACAGGGCCAGAAAGACCCAGTACTTC | CASSLADRARKTQYF
14 | NA | TRBJ1-1 | TRBV7-9 | NA | TGTGCCAGCAGCTTAGACAGGAGGAACACTGAAGCTTTCTTT | CASSLDRRNTEAFF
13 | NA | TRBJ2-7 | TRBV7-9 | NA | TGTGCCAGCAGCTTAGTCGGGAACTACGAGCAGTACTTC | CASSLVGNYEQYF
17 | NA | TRBJ2-6 | TRBV4-1 | NA | TGCGCCAGCAGCCAAGCACTAGCTAGTTCTGGGGCCAACGTCCTGACTTTC | CASSQALASSGANVLTF
15 | once | TRBJ2-7 | TRBV5-6 | TRBD1 | TGTGCCAGCAGCCGCGACAGGGGGCTTACCTACGAGCAGTACTTC | CASSRDRGLTYEQYF
14 | NA | TRBJ2-7 | TRBV28 | TRBD1 | TGTGCCAGCAGTTTCCCGGGACAGGGTTACGAGCAGTACTTC | CASSFPGQGYEQYF
15 | NA | TRBJ1-1 | TRBV5-4 | TRBD1 | TGTGCCAGCAGCTTCCCGGGACAGGGTATGGCTGAAGCTTTCTTT | CASSFPGQGMAEAFF
15 | NA | TRBJ1-1 | TRBV5-1 | TRBD1 | TGCGCCAGCAGCTTAGGGGGCTGGAGGAACACTGAAGCTTTCTTT | CASSLGGWRNTEAFF
14 | NA | TRBJ2-5 | TRBV7-9 | TRBD1 | TGTGCCAGCAGCTTAACAGGGGCCGTGGAGACCCAGTACTTC | CASSLTGAVETQYF
11 | NA | TRBJ2-7 | TRBV20-1 | TRBD2 | TGCAGTGTTCGCGGGAGCTACGAGCAGTACTTC | CSVRGSYEQYF
14 | NA | TRBJ1-1 | TRBV27 | NA | TGTGCCAGCAGCCCGGGCAGGGGTAGCACTGAAGCTTTCTTT | CASSPGRGSTEAFF
13 | NA | TRBJ1-2 | TRBV18 | NA | TGTGCCAGCTCACCACTCAGGGACTATGGCTACACCTTC | CASSPLRDYGYTF
11 | NA | TRBJ2-2 | TRBV7-9 | NA | TGTGCCAGCAGCTCCCTCTGGGAGCTGTTTTTT | CASSSLWELFF
15 | NA | TRBJ1-5 | TRBV18 | NA | TGTGCCAGCTCACCGAAGGGACATGCGAATCAGCCCCAGCATTTT | CASSPKGHANQPQHF
19 | NA | TRBJ2-6 | TRBV5-1 | NA | TGCGCCAGCAGTCCGCGATTTTACAGGGTGGACTCTGGGGCCAACGTCCTGACTTTC | CASSPRFYRVDSGANVLTF